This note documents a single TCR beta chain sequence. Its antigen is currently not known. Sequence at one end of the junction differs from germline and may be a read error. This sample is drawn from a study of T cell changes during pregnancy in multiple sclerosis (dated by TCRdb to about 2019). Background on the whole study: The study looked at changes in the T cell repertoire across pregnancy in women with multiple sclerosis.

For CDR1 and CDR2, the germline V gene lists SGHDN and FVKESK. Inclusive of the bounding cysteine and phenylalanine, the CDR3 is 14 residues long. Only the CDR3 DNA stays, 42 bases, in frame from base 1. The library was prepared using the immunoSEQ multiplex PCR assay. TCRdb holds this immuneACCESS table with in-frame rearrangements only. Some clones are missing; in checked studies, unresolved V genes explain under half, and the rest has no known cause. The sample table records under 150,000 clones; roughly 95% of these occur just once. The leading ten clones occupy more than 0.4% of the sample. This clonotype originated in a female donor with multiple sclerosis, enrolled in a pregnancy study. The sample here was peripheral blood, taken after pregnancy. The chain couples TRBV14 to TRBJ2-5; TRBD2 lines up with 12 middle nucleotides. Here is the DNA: TGTGCCAGCAGCCAAGAGGGACTAGCGGGTCCGCAGGACTTC. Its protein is CASSQEGLAGPQDF.